This T cell receptor beta chain stems from a study of T cells in localized non-small cell lung cancer. The CDR3 consists of 13 residues. V shed 4 bases and J 3 bases; nucleotides not matched to a gene: 3. Germline lookup yields CDR1 SGHTA and CDR2 FQGNSA. Produced via immunoSEQ multiplex PCR; TCRdb's table is partial and in-frame only. The sample gives more than 45,000 clones, 86% of which show up once; 18% is in the top ten. Turning to this clone: Its antigen remains unknown.

General study findings and limits: Paired adjacent lung recovered a median roughly 60 of the top 100 tumor clones.

The sequence was obtained from a male donor at least 60 years old with stage III squamous cell lung carcinoma. This sample comprised peripheral blood, obtained before any cancer treatment. This sequence joins TRBV7-2 and TRBJ2-7; 7 bases are a match to TRBD1. CDR3 sequence (DNA): TGTGCCAGCAGCTATGACAGGGACTACGAGCAGTACTTC. It translates to CASSYDRDYEQYF. Based on the CDR3 plus reference TRBV7-2 and TRBJ2-7, the full variable domain is GAGVSQSPSNKVTEKGKDVELRCDPISGHTALYWYRQSLGQGLEFLIYFQGNSAPDKSGLPSDRFSAERTGGSVSTLTIQRTQQEDSAVYLCASSYDRDYEQYFGPGTRLTVT.